This T cell receptor (beta chain) was identified in a study of cytomegalovirus exposure and HLA in healthy donors. This CDR3 comprises 12 residues. Germline CDR1 is SNHLY and CDR2 is FYNNEI. Trimming shortened V by 7 bases and J by 7 bases, and 10 bases separated the two germline ends. Sequencing was performed with immunoSEQ multiplex PCR; in TCRdb, only in-frame clones are kept and a portion is missing. The repertoire has around 120,000 clones, approximately 88% of them found once; the top ten carry about 1.8%. The clonotype originates from a man aged 18-30 years in good health and CMV-seronegative. The sequencing sample was made of PBMCs. The chain recombines TRBV2 with TRBJ2-2; D might be TRBD2 (5 bases). CDR3: CASKLLDGELFF. In DNA form, the CDR3 reads TGTGCCAGCAAACTACTAGACGGGGAGCTGTTTTTT.